Below are 10 T cell receptor beta chains sequenced from a single sample in a study of control samples from healthy donors and cancer patients. Data came from immunoSEQ multiplex PCR; TCRdb stores just in-frame clones and leaves some out. The profile shows about 140,000 clones, 80% to 95% of them singletons. Sequenced material: blood. The source is a man aged 30 to 45 in good health.

The V and J genes are TRBV6-1 and TRBJ2-3; either TRBD1 or TRBD2 may supply D (5 bases each). This CDR3 contains 17 residues. Germline CDR1 is MNHNS and CDR2 is SASEGT. Trimming shortened V by 0 bases and J by 4 bases, and 17 bases separated the two germline ends. CDR3 in DNA: TGTGCCAGCAGTGAAGCCCCTGGGGGTCTTGGCGCAGATACGCAGTATTTT. This encodes CASSEAPGGLGADTQYF.

This chain links TRBV19 with TRBJ2-1; 13 nucleotides agree with TRBD2. The V gene end was trimmed by 1 base and the J gene end by 4 bases; junction bases not matched to a gene: 13. Germline V CDR1 and CDR2: LNHDA, SQIVND (reference sequence). CDR3 length: 20 residues. The CDR3, as DNA: TGTGCCAGTAGTATAGCCGGGACTAGCGGGATTTCGGTACTATACAATGAGCAGTTCTTC. Protein sequence: CASSIAGTSGISVLYNEQFF. Variable domain in full (rest from reference TRBV19 and TRBJ2-1): DGGITQSPKYLFRKEGQNVTLSCEQNLNHDAMYWYRQDPGQGLRLIYYSQIVNDFQKGDIAEGYSVSREKKESFPLTVTSAQKNPTAFYLCASSIAGTSGISVLYNEQFFGPGTRLTVL.

The chain recombines TRBV5-8 with TRBJ2-3; unclear D gene. There are 16 residues in the CDR3. Deletions cut 0 bases from V and 3 bases from J, with 14 bases between. Germline V gene sequence: CDR1 SGHTS, CDR2 YDEGEE. This chain's CDR3 is CASSLAPAATTDTQYF. The CDR3 DNA reads as TGTGCCAGCAGCTTGGCCCCGGCGGCTACTACAGATACGCAGTATTTT.

The chain recombines TRBV2 with TRBJ1-1, with no clear D. Germline V gene data show CDR1 as SNHLY and CDR2 as FYNNEI. The CDR3 consists of 15 residues. V dropped 1 base and J dropped 4 bases, with 13 bases sitting between them. CDR3 protein: CASSEVIRSRTEAFF. CDR3 sequence (DNA): TGTGCCAGCAGTGAAGTAATCAGGTCGCGCACTGAAGCTTTCTTT.

This chain connects TRBV6-5 to TRBJ1-1, with 9 bases fitting TRBD1. Per the germline V gene, CDR1 is MNHEY and CDR2 is SVGAGI. With V trimmed by 3 bases and J by 0 bases, 5 bases remained unmatched. The length of the CDR3 is 16 residues. The CDR3 loop is CASSYVTGGLNTEAFF. As DNA, the CDR3 is TGTGCCAGCAGTTATGTGACAGGGGGTTTGAACACTGAAGCTTTCTTT.

This clone occurred a few times. The chain combines TRBV18 with TRBJ2-7; TRBD1 or TRBD2 may be the D gene (5 bases each). Germline loops: CDR1 KGHSH, CDR2 LQKENI. CDR3 length: 14 residues. Trimming took off 6 bases at V and 1 base at J, with 13 bases between the two ends. The CDR3, as DNA: TGTGCCAGCTCGCCAGGGACCCTGTCCTACGAGCAGTACTTC. This sequence encodes CASSPGTLSYEQYF.

The chain employs TRBV28 and TRBJ1-4, with D possibly being TRBD1 (6 bases). V was cut by 2 bases and J by 1 base, with 11 bases left in between. The CDR3 contains 16 residues. CDR1 and CDR2 from the germline V gene are MDHEN and SYDVKM. The CDR3 sequence is CASSLGGAQTNEKLFF. Written as DNA, the CDR3 is TGTGCCAGCAGTTTAGGGGGGGCCCAAACTAATGAAAAACTGTTTTTT.

The J gene is TRBJ1-5, the V gene TRBV28, with a tentative D call TRBD1 (5 bases). This CDR3 has 13 residues. The V end was cut by 8 bases, the J end by 3 bases, with 11 bases between. Germline lookup yields CDR1 MDHEN and CDR2 SYDVKM. The CDR3 DNA reads TGTGCCAGCCGGGGCACTTACAATCAGCCCCAGCATTTT. Translated: CASRGTYNQPQHF.

This clone was seen just once. The chain has TRBV19 and TRBJ2-2, with unresolved D. The CDR3 is 13 residues long. The V and J ends lost 0 bases and 8 bases respectively, with 7 bases between them. Germline CDR1 and CDR2: LNHDA and SQIVND (reference sequence). CDR3 DNA: TGTGCCAGTAGTATAGATCGGGCAGGGGAGCTGTTTTTT. It translates to CASSIDRAGELFF.

The chain recombines TRBV7-2 with TRBJ2-7; 11 bases map to TRBD2. The CDR3 runs to 17 residues. From germline, CDR1 is SGHTA and CDR2 FQGNSA. Trimming removed 1 base from V and 2 bases from J; junction bases left unmatched: 7. The CDR3 nucleotides read TGTGCCAGCAGCTTAGGGGGTAGCGGGAGGGCCCCCTACGAGCAGTACTTC. It encodes CASSLGGSGRAPYEQYF.